A single T cell receptor beta chain is shown here with its context. Its target is not known. These data are taken from a study of CD8 T cells in ankylosing spondylitis. Library preparation for TCR beta used quantitative 5'-RACE with molecular barcodes. TCRdb reanalysed the 5' RACE reads using MiXCR and keeps one entry per CDR3 protein. The sample consists of 150,000 to 200,000 distinct CDR3 sequences, 10% to 15% of them appearing once. Trimming at V came to 3 bases and at J to 4 bases, leaving 8 bases not matched to a gene. In germline, CDR1 is SGHVS, CDR2 FNYEAQ. This CDR3 is built from 15 residues. The study's findings and limits: Some of these motif variants have turned up before, in reports on reactive arthritis synovial fluid and blood. Peripheral blood held disease-linked clones only at relatively low frequency, and these were CD8+. It was reported that disease-linked clones were significantly enriched in matched ankylosing spondylitis synovial fluid.

The specimen sequenced was blood, either unsorted or a sorted T cell fraction (not recorded which). This receptor was obtained from a female donor with ankylosing spondylitis or in good health (not recorded which). The chain employs TRBV7-6 and TRBJ2-7; 8 bases agree with TRBD2. CDR3 protein: CASSLSGSSDYEQYF. The CDR3 DNA sequence: TGTGCCAGCAGCTTGAGCGGGAGTTCGGATTACGAGCAGTACTTC. The variable domain in full, completed from reference TRBV7-6 and TRBJ2-7, reads GAGVSQSPRYKVTKRGQDVALRCDPISGHVSLYWYRQALGQGPEFLTYFNYEAQQDKSGLPNDRFSAERPEGSISTLTIQRTEQRDSAMYRCASSLSGSSDYEQYFGPGTRLTVT.